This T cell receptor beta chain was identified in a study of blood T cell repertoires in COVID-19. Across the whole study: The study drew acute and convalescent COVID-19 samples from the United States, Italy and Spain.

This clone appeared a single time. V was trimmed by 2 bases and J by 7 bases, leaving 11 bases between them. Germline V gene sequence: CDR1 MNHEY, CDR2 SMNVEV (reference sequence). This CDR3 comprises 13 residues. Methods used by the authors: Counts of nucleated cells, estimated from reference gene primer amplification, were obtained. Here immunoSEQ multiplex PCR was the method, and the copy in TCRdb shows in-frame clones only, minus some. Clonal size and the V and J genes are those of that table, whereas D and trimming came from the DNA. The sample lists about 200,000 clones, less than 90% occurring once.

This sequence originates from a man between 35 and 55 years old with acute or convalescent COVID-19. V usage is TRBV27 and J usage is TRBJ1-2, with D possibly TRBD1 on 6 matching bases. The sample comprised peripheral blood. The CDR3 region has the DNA TGTGCCAGCAGTTTAAGGGGGAATGGTGGCTACACCTTC. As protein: CASSLRGNGGYTF.